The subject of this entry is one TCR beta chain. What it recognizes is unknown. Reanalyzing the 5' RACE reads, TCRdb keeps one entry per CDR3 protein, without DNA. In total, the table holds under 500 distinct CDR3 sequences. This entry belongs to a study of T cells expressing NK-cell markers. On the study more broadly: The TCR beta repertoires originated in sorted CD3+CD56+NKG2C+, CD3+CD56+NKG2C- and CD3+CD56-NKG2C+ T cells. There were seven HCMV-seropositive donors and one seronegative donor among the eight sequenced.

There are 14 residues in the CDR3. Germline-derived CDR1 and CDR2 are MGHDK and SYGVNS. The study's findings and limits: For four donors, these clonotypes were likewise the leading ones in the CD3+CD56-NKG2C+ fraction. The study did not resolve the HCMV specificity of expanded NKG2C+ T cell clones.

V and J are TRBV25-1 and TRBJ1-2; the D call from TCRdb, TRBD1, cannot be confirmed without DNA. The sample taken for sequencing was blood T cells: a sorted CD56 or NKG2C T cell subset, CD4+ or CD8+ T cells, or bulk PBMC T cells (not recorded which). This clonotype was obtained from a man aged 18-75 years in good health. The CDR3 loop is CASSEWVPMSSYTF.